The 24 T cell receptor beta chains presented below share a single source sample, sequenced in a study of blood T cell repertoires in COVID-19 (dated by TCRdb to about 2020). Library creation used the immunoSEQ multiplex PCR assay. TCRdb re-hosts the immuneACCESS table, in-frame sequences only. Its copies lack some clones; in the studies checked, an unresolved V gene accounts for under half of them, and the cause for the rest is not known. The sample table lists roughly 28,000 clones, 70% to 90% of them with a count of one. Clones ranked in the top ten supply 9% to 9.5% of the sample. Sequences were obtained from peripheral blood. These receptors were collected from a human donor in a cohort sampled during active COVID-19.

CDR3 loop: CASSYKTGTGTRPNEKLFF. DNA of the CDR3: TGTGCCAGCAGCTACAAAACCGGGACAGGGACGAGACCTAATGAAAAACTGTTTTTT. The chain employs TRBV13 and TRBJ1-4; 9 nucleotides agree with TRBD1. Germline V gene lookup returns CDR1 PRHDT and CDR2 FYEKMQ (reference sequence). J gave up 3 bases and V 4 bases, and 15 bases lay outside the gene matches. CDR3 length: 19 residues. Variable domain in full (rest from reference TRBV13 and TRBJ1-4): AAGVIQSPRHLIKEKRETATLKCYPIPRHDTVYWYQQGPGQDPQFLISFYEKMQSDKGSIPDRFSAQQFSDYHSELNMSSLELGDSALYFCASSYKTGTGTRPNEKLFFGSGTQLSVL.

In DNA, the CDR3 is TGTGCCAGCAGTCCGTTAGCGGGCGCCTACGAGCAGTACTTC. Its protein product is CASSPLAGAYEQYF. This sequence joins TRBV6-5 and TRBJ2-7, with TRBD2 matching over 7 bases. This CDR3 has 14 residues. V was pared by 5 bases and J by 2 bases, with 6 bases of the junction left unmatched. CDR1 is MNHEY and CDR2 is SVGAGI in the germline V gene.

This sequence joins TRBV30 and TRBJ1-1, with a tentative D call TRBD1 (5 bases). The V and J ends lost 3 bases and 2 bases respectively, with 22 bases between them. Germline V gives CDR1 GTSNPN, CDR2 SVGIG (reference sequence). This CDR3 spans 17 amino acids. In DNA form, the CDR3 reads TGTGCCTGGAGGAGTCCAGGGAAGGGTGAATTTAACACTGAAGCTTTCTTT. Amino acids: CAWRSPGKGEFNTEAFF.

The chain links TRBV9 to TRBJ1-2; 8 nucleotides line up with TRBD1. The CDR3 covers 16 residues. Losses at the gene ends were 4 bases for V and 1 base for J; bases not matched to a gene: 9. The germline CDR1 and CDR2 sequences are SGDLS and YYNGEE. For the CDR3, the DNA is TGTGCCAGCAGCCCGCGACTGGACAGGGTTAACTATGGCTACACCTTC. This translates into CASSPRLDRVNYGYTF.

The chain is built from TRBV9 and TRBJ2-4; 12 nucleotides agree with TRBD1. CDR1 is SGDLS, CDR2 YYNGEE, per germline. With V trimmed by 3 bases and J by 7 bases, 2 bases remained unmatched. The CDR3 runs to 14 residues. This CDR3 is CASSGGQGANIQYF. CDR3 coding DNA: TGTGCCAGCAGCGGGGGACAGGGGGCCAACATTCAGTACTTC.

This clone was seen once. The V gene is TRBV25-1, the J gene TRBJ2-4; 9 positions match TRBD2. Unmatched junction bases numbered 15, after V lost 10 bases and J lost 2 bases. This CDR3 is built from 17 residues. Germline V lookup: CDR1 MGHDK, CDR2 SYGVNS. As DNA, the CDR3 is TGTGCCACAGCCCCGGGGGGTAGCGGGAGCACCAAAAACATTCAGTACTTC. Protein product: CATAPGGSGSTKNIQYF.

This chain uses TRBV5-1 with TRBJ2-3; D gene unclear. The V gene lost 3 bases and the J gene lost 1 base, with 12 bases spanning the gap. The germline gives CDR1 SGHRS, CDR2 YFSETQ. The CDR3 is 15 residues long. CDR3 protein: CASSSEPQGTDTQYF. Written as DNA, the CDR3 is TGCGCCAGCAGCTCCGAACCCCAGGGCACAGATACGCAGTATTTT.

This clone was recorded only once. This chain joins TRBV19 and TRBJ2-2, with TRBD2 as a possible D gene (5 bases). The germline V gene encodes CDR1 LNHDA and CDR2 SQIVND (reference sequence). This CDR3 is 13 amino acids long. V lost 6 bases and J 5 bases, leaving 10 bases between the germline ends. In nucleotides, the CDR3 is TGTGCCAGTAGCGGGGTTCTGACCGGGGAGCTGTTTTTT. Amino acids: CASSGVLTGELFF.

The V call is TRBV19, the J call TRBJ2-1, with D tentatively TRBD1 (6 bases). The CDR3 runs to 14 residues. The V gene lost 8 bases and the J gene lost 6 bases, with 17 bases spanning the gap. CDR1 and CDR2 (germline): LNHDA, SQIVND (reference sequence). Here the CDR3 DNA reads TGTGCCAGTTCCATTAAAACAGGGATCAATGAGCAGTTCTTC. Translating it yields CASSIKTGINEQFF.

This rearrangement joins TRBV24-1 to TRBJ1-5; D is uncertain. V was pared by 3 bases and J by 3 bases, with 8 bases between. CDR3 size: 14 residues. In germline, CDR1 is KGHDR, CDR2 SFDVKD. CDR3 coding DNA: TGTGCCACCAGTGATGGGAGGGACAATCAGCCCCAGCATTTT. As protein: CATSDGRDNQPQHF.

The chain recombines TRBV19 with TRBJ2-1; TRBD2 aligns across 9 bases. The CDR3 covers 18 residues. Germline CDR1 reads LNHDA; CDR2 reads SQIVND (reference sequence). Trimming took 0 bases from V and 0 from J; bases not matched to a gene: 6. This CDR3 reads CASSIEETSGSSYNEQFF. The CDR3 bases are TGTGCCAGTAGTATAGAAGAGACTAGCGGTAGCTCCTACAATGAGCAGTTCTTC.

The chain combines TRBV29-1 with TRBJ1-2; D uncertain. Germline V gives CDR1 SQVTM, CDR2 ANQGSEA. Trimming left V 4 bases short and J 6 bases short, with 9 bases between. This CDR3 spans 11 amino acids. CDR3 sequence: CSVGALNGYTF. CDR3 nucleotide sequence: TGCAGCGTTGGAGCCTTAAATGGCTACACCTTC.

V usage is TRBV7-8 and J usage is TRBJ2-1, with TRBD2 matching over 10 bases. Trimming at V came to 5 bases and at J to 3 bases, leaving 10 bases not matched to a gene. The germline V gene has CDR1 SGHVS and CDR2 FQNEAQ. The CDR3 length is 17 residues. The CDR3 nucleotides are TGTGCCAGCAGCCTTCGAGGTAGCGGGGGGCTCTACAATGAGCAGTTCTTC. Encoded protein: CASSLRGSGGLYNEQFF.

The chain joins TRBV30 to TRBJ1-4; D perhaps matches TRBD1 (5 bases). CDR1 is GTSNPN, CDR2 SVGIG, per germline (reference sequence). The CDR3 has 13 residues. Trimming took 3 bases from V and 8 from J, leaving 13 bases between them. The CDR3 DNA follows: TGTGCCTGGAGATCGGGTCCAGGGGAAAAACTGTTTTTT. Its protein product is CAWRSGPGEKLFF.

The genes are TRBV6-5 and TRBJ1-5; possibly TRBD1 for D (6 bases). V lost 11 bases to trimming and J lost 0 bases, with 11 bases between them. CDR3 length equals 13 residues. CDR1 is MNHEY and CDR2 is SVGAGI in the germline V gene. The CDR3 nucleotides are TGTGCCTCAAGGGACATTAGCAATCAGCCCCAGCATTTT. Translation: CASRDISNQPQHF.

The chain joins TRBV5-8 to TRBJ2-7, with 8 nucleotides matching TRBD1. J gave up 2 bases and V 0 bases, and 4 bases lay outside the gene matches. The germline V gene encodes CDR1 SGHTS and CDR2 YDEGEE. The CDR3 is 15 residues long. Here the CDR3 DNA reads TGTGCCAGCAGCTTGGCCTTACAGGGGGCCTACGAGCAGTACTTC. Translation gives CASSLALQGAYEQYF.

The chain joins TRBV18 to TRBJ2-1; TRBD2 matches 9 bases. This CDR3 region has 14 residues. The germline V gene has CDR1 KGHSH and CDR2 LQKENI. V lost 4 bases to trimming and J lost 7 bases; unmatched junction nucleotides: 5. CDR3 DNA: TGTGCCAGCTCACTGGGCGGGGGGGTGAATGAGCAGTTCTTC. Protein sequence: CASSLGGGVNEQFF.

This chain's CDR3 is CASSHTGNEQYF. The CDR3 DNA reads as TGTGCCAGCAGCCACACAGGGAACGAGCAGTACTTC. The chain carries TRBV3-1 (or the pseudogene TRBV3-2) and TRBJ2-7; a possible D gene is TRBD1 (6 bases). V gave up 3 bases and J gave up 5 bases, with 8 bases separating them. The CDR3 is made up of 12 amino acids. The V gene's germline CDR1 is LGHDT and CDR2 YNNKEL (reference sequence).

The chain recombines TRBV6-1 with TRBJ2-7; a weak D match, TRBD2 (5 bases). V was shortened by 3 bases and J by 0 bases, with 9 bases between the two germline ends. This CDR3 is built from 14 residues. CDR1 and CDR2 (germline): MNHNS, SASEGT. CDR3 DNA sequence: TGTGCCAGCAGTGATCCCGGGAACTCCTACGAGCAGTACTTC. As protein: CASSDPGNSYEQYF.

The rearrangement joins TRBV19 to TRBJ2-7; the D gene is possibly TRBD2 (5 bases). CDR1 is LNHDA and CDR2 is SQIVND in the germline V gene (reference sequence). This CDR3 comprises 19 residues. V lost 8 bases, J lost 0 bases, and 29 bases lay in between. The CDR3: CASSVEHSVGGSSSYEQYF. The CDR3 nucleotides are TGTGCCAGTTCCGTAGAACATTCAGTCGGCGGGTCCTCCTCCTACGAGCAGTACTTC.

This sequence joins TRBV27 and TRBJ2-7, with D hard to call. Trimming pared 5 bases from V and 0 bases from J, leaving 8 bases between. CDR1 and CDR2 from the germline V gene are MNHEY and SMNVEV (reference sequence). The CDR3 spans 13 residues. CDR3 DNA: TGTGCCAGCAGTCCAACAAGCTCCTACGAGCAGTACTTC. This codes for CASSPTSSYEQYF.

The chain is built from TRBV5-1 and TRBJ2-2; D is possibly TRBD2 (5 bases). The CDR3 is 13 amino acids. The V and J ends lost 5 bases and 4 bases respectively, with 9 bases between them. Germline loops: CDR1 SGHRS, CDR2 YFSETQ. CDR3 DNA sequence: TGCGCCAGCAGGGCCGGGGTCACCGGGGAGCTGTTTTTT. It encodes CASRAGVTGELFF.

The chain employs TRBV6-5 and TRBJ2-7, with TRBD1 as a possible D gene (5 bases). This CDR3 comprises 14 residues. V was pared by 0 bases and J by 5 bases, with 11 bases between. Germline CDR1 and CDR2: MNHEY and SVGAGI. CDR3 nucleotides: TGTGCCAGCAGTTACTCCGGACAAGGCCACGAGCAGTACTTC. Amino acids: CASSYSGQGHEQYF.

This chain connects TRBV3-1 (or the pseudogene TRBV3-2) to TRBJ2-2; D remains ambiguous. The V end was cut by 0 bases, the J end by 4 bases, with 6 bases between. The CDR3 runs 14 residues. Germline-derived CDR1 and CDR2 are LGHDT and YNNKEL (reference sequence). This chain's CDR3 is CASSQDAITGELFF. Here the CDR3 DNA reads TGTGCCAGCAGCCAAGATGCGATCACCGGGGAGCTGTTTTTT.